This TCR beta chain stems from a study of regulatory T cells in long-lasting Graves disease. This sample's time point: newly diagnosed GD, antithyroid drugs for less than 3 months. Researchers made the TCR library from RNA that was extracted from PBMCs. General observations from the study: Persistent disease showed a preference for TRBV28, TRBJ1-2 and TRBJ2-5. Between persistent patients, more than 2,500 public clonotypes were shared, exceeding the 800 to 1,000 shared between new patients. Accuracy was perhaps lowered by the small sample size.

iRepertoire HTBI primers and Arm-PCR of CDR3 regions built TCR beta libraries. Via MiXCR, TCRdb re-called the multiplex PCR reads, giving one row per CDR3 protein. This sample yields a few hundred thousand distinct CDR3 sequences, of which about 11% are seen a single time; about 19% belongs to the top ten. This clonotype came up many times. Its antigen is unidentified. The germline V gene encodes CDR1 SGHVS and CDR2 FQNEAQ. This CDR3 contains 15 residues. V shed 6 bases and J shed 2 bases, with 14 bases lying between them. This same sample was also part of a study on T cells in Graves' hyperthyroidism and ophthalmopathy. That investigation notes: HTBI primers were used for first-round RT-PCR of the TCR CDR3.

V is TRBV7-8 and J is TRBJ2-1; D is perhaps TRBD1 (6 bases). This material consisted of peripheral blood mononuclear cells (PBMCs), taken at new diagnosis, from a patient treated with antithyroid drugs. This TCR was recovered from a young woman with Graves disease. The CDR3 sequence: CASRPRDTTYNEQFF. The CDR3 DNA is TGTGCCAGCAGGCCCCGGGACACCACCTACAATGAGCAGTTCTTC.